This TCR beta chain came from a study of control samples from healthy donors and cancer patients. CDR3 length: 15 residues. V shed 7 bases and J shed 1 base, with 14 bases lying between them. Germline CDR1 is MRHNA and CDR2 is SNTAGT. Here immunoSEQ multiplex PCR was the method, and the copy in TCRdb shows in-frame clones only, minus some. The sample holds 200,000 to 250,000 clones; around 94% are singletons and the top ten take more than 1.3%. The TCR comes from a man in his fifties or sixties in good health. Material for sequencing was blood. The chain couples TRBV6-4 to TRBJ1-5; D remains unclear. The CDR3 coding sequence is TGTGCCAGCAAAAAGATAGGTCGGAGCAATCAGCCCCAGCATTTT. As protein: CASKKIGRSNQPQHF.